What follows are 17 T cell receptor beta chains derived from one specimen sequenced in a study of blood T cell repertoires in COVID-19. Method: immunoSEQ multiplex PCR; TCRdb's copy keeps in-frame clones and lacks some. This table has roughly 32,000 clones, about nine tenths appearing once. Sequencing was carried out using peripheral blood. All receptors derive from a human donor with active COVID-19. The donor label of this sample is uncertain.

The rearrangement links TRBV28 to TRBJ2-7; the D is unclear. The CDR3 loop spans 13 amino acids. V was shortened by 2 bases and J by 3 bases, with 8 bases between the two germline ends. Looked up from germline, CDR1 is MDHEN and CDR2 is SYDVKM. The DNA of the CDR3 is TGTGCCAGCAGTTTAGTTCCCTACTACGAGCAGTACTTC. Translating gives CASSLVPYYEQYF. The full variable domain, completed using reference TRBV28 and TRBJ2-7, is DVKVTQSSRYLVKRTGEKVFLECVQDMDHENMFWYRQDPGLGLRLIYFSYDVKMKEKGDIPEGYSVSREKKERFSLILESASTNQTSMYLCASSLVPYYEQYFGPGTRLTVT.

V usage is TRBV5-4 and J usage is TRBJ2-1, with TRBD2 matching 13 bases. Germline values: CDR1 SGHNT, CDR2 YYREEE (reference sequence). J lost 7 bases, V lost 5 bases, and 12 bases had no gene match. The CDR3 is 17 residues long. CDR3 nucleotide sequence: TGTGCCAGCAGTCTAACTAGCGGGGGGGCCGGGAGAAATGAGCAGTTCTTC. Protein sequence: CASSLTSGGAGRNEQFF.

The V and J genes are TRBV10-3 and TRBJ2-5; 11 nucleotides align to TRBD1. From germline, CDR1 is ENHRY and CDR2 SYGVKD. With V trimmed by 9 bases and J by 10 bases, 7 bases remained unmatched. CDR3 length equals 12 residues. Here the CDR3 DNA reads TGTGCCATAAGAGGGACAGGGGGGGGCCAGTACTTC. Its translation: CAIRGTGGGQYF.

This clone was detected once. This rearrangement joins TRBV19 to TRBJ2-7, with D maybe TRBD2 (6 bases). V lost 5 bases, J lost 2 bases, and 16 bases lay in between. Per germline, CDR1 LNHDA and CDR2 SQIVND (reference sequence). CDR3 length: 15 residues. In DNA, the CDR3 is TGTGCCAGTAGTCCGAGGGGAGGAACCCCCTACGAGCAGTACTTC. Amino acid sequence: CASSPRGGTPYEQYF.

The chain recombines TRBV18 with TRBJ2-3, with D possibly TRBD2 on 5 matching bases. The length of the CDR3 is 15 residues. Germline values: CDR1 KGHSH, CDR2 LQKENI. The V and J ends lost 3 bases and 3 bases respectively, with 13 bases between them. CDR3 DNA: TGTGCCAGCTCACCCCCTGGGGAGCGGACAGATACGCAGTATTTT. Translation gives CASSPPGERTDTQYF.

The chain is built from TRBV18 and TRBJ1-1; 9 bases fit TRBD1. The germline gives CDR1 KGHSH, CDR2 LQKENI. The CDR3 totals 13 residues. V trimming: 6 bases; J trimming: 5 bases; junction bases outside the gene matches: 4. CDR3 nucleotides: TGTGCCAGCTCTGGACAGGGGCGGACTGAAGCTTTCTTT. Its protein is CASSGQGRTEAFF.

The chain has TRBV29-1 and TRBJ2-7; TRBD1 might be the D (5 bases). This CDR3 contains 12 residues. CDR1 SQVTM and CDR2 ANQGSEA come from the germline V gene. V shed 7 bases and J shed 3 bases, with 13 bases lying between them. CDR3 sequence (DNA): TGCAGCGCTACCCAGGGAAACTACGAGCAGTACTTC. Translating gives CSATQGNYEQYF.

The rearrangement joins TRBV27 to TRBJ2-1, with a tentative D call TRBD2 (6 bases). The V end was cut by 6 bases, the J end by 4 bases, with 19 bases between. Germline V gives CDR1 MNHEY, CDR2 SMNVEV (reference sequence). The CDR3 sequence is 16 residues long. The CDR3 DNA reads as TGTGCCAGCAGGCCTATTACGGGGGTCCAATACAATGAGCAGTTCTTC. Protein sequence: CASRPITGVQYNEQFF.

The V gene is TRBV4-1, the J gene TRBJ2-5; 7 bases are a match to TRBD1. J lost 2 bases, V lost 1 base, and 7 bases had no gene match. Germline V gene sequence: CDR1 MGHRA, CDR2 YSYEKL. The CDR3 is made up of 16 amino acids. The CDR3 region is CASSQAMDRHQETQYF. CDR3 DNA sequence: TGCGCCAGCAGCCAAGCCATGGACAGGCATCAAGAGACCCAGTACTTC.

The chain is built from TRBV19 and TRBJ1-4, with D unclear. Germline V gene lookup returns CDR1 LNHDA and CDR2 SQIVND (reference sequence). The CDR3 loop spans 15 amino acids. Trimming shortened V by 0 bases and J by 0 bases, and 5 bases separated the two germline ends. CDR3 residues: CASSIDGATNEKLFF. The CDR3 bases are TGTGCCAGTAGTATAGACGGTGCAACTAATGAAAAACTGTTTTTT.

The J gene is TRBJ2-7, the V gene TRBV9; TRBD2 matches 8 bases. CDR1 SGDLS and CDR2 YYNGEE come from the germline V gene. The ends lost 2 bases at V and 6 bases at J; junction bases unmatched: 10. This CDR3 comprises 15 residues. CDR3 amino acids: CASSVTSGLGGEQYF. The CDR3 nucleotides read TGTGCCAGCAGCGTGACCTCGGGACTAGGGGGCGAGCAGTACTTC.

CDR3 amino acids: CASIPGLAGIYEQYF. The CDR3 bases are TGTGCCAGCATTCCGGGACTAGCGGGCATCTACGAGCAGTACTTC. V gene TRBV6-7 combines with J gene TRBJ2-7; 12 nucleotides align to TRBD2. TRBV6-7 is an ORF, and what it does is uncertain. With 7 bases clipped from V and 3 bases from J, the junction kept 7 bases outside the gene matches. There are 15 residues in the CDR3.

This clone was seen a single time. This chain links TRBV18 with TRBJ1-2; 8 nucleotides line up with TRBD1. J gave up 4 bases and V 6 bases, and 7 bases lay outside the gene matches. CDR3 length: 14 amino acids. Germline loops: CDR1 KGHSH, CDR2 LQKENI. The CDR3 reads CASSLIGQGYGYTF. The CDR3 DNA is TGTGCCAGCTCCCTCATCGGACAGGGCTATGGCTACACCTTC.

The CDR3 DNA reads as TGTGCCAGCAGTCCCCCCTCGGGGGTGGACTACGAGCAGTACTTC. Translation: CASSPPSGVDYEQYF. The rearrangement links TRBV28 to TRBJ2-7, with D possibly being TRBD2 (6 bases). V shed 5 bases and J shed 3 bases, with 17 bases lying between them. This CDR3 spans 15 amino acids. The germline CDR1 and CDR2 sequences are MDHEN and SYDVKM. The full variable domain, in which reference TRBV28 and TRBJ2-7 provide the parts outside the CDR3, is DVKVTQSSRYLVKRTGEKVFLECVQDMDHENMFWYRQDPGLGLRLIYFSYDVKMKEKGDIPEGYSVSREKKERFSLILESASTNQTSMYLCASSPPSGVDYEQYFGPGTRLTVT.

The rearrangement uses TRBV5-4 and TRBJ2-5; 15 bases are a match to TRBD2. Losses at the gene ends were 4 bases for V and 7 bases for J; bases not matched to a gene: 14. CDR3 length equals 18 residues. Looked up from germline, CDR1 is SGHNT and CDR2 is YYREEE (reference sequence). CDR3 sequence reads: CASSTTPGLAGGQGTQYF. In DNA form, the CDR3 reads TGTGCCAGCAGCACGACGCCGGGACTAGCGGGGGGACAGGGGACCCAGTACTTC.

This CDR3 reads CASSTERSEQFF. The CDR3 nucleotides are TGTGCCAGCAGCACCGAAAGGAGTGAGCAGTTCTTC. This chain joins TRBV7-2 and TRBJ2-1; no firm D call. V gave up 5 bases and J gave up 9 bases, with 11 bases separating them. The CDR3 is made up of 12 amino acids. Per the germline V gene, CDR1 is SGHTA and CDR2 is FQGNSA.

Note on this clone: This same CDR3 is encoded by further DNA sequences in the sample. The J gene is TRBJ2-7, the V gene TRBV28; possible D gene TRBD2, 5 bases. Deletions cut 4 bases from V and 0 bases from J, with 10 bases between. CDR3 length: 14 residues. CDR1 is MDHEN and CDR2 is SYDVKM in the germline V gene. The CDR3 DNA sequence: TGTGCCAGCAGTTATAGGACTGACTCCTACGAGCAGTACTTC. This sequence encodes CASSYRTDSYEQYF. Complete variable domain (other parts from reference TRBV28 and TRBJ2-7): DVKVTQSSRYLVKRTGEKVFLECVQDMDHENMFWYRQDPGLGLRLIYFSYDVKMKEKGDIPEGYSVSREKKERFSLILESASTNQTSMYLCASSYRTDSYEQYFGPGTRLTVT.